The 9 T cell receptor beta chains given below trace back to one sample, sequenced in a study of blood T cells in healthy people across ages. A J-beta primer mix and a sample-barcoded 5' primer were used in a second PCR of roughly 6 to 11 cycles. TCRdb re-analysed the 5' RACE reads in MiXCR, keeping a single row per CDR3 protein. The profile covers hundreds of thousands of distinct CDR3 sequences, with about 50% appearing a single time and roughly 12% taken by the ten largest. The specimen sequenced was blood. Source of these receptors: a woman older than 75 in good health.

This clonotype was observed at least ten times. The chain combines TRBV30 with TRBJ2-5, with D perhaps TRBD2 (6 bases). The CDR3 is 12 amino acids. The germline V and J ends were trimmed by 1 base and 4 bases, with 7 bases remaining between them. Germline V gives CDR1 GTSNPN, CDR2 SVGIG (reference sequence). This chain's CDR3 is CAWSDGGETQYF. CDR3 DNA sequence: TGTGCCTGGAGTGACGGGGGAGAGACCCAGTACTTC.

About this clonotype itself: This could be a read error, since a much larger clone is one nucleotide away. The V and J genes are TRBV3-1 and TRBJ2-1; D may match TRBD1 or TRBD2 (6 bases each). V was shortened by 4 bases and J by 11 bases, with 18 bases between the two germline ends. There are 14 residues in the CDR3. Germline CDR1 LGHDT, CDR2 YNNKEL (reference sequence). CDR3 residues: CASSLRGGGTKQFF. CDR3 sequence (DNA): TGTGCCAGCAGCCTGCGGGGTGGGGGGACAAAGCAGTTCTTC.

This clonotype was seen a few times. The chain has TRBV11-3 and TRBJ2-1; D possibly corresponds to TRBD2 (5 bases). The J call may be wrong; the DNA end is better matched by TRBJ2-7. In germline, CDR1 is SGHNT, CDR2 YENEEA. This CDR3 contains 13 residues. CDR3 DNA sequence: TGTGCCAGCAGCAAACCGGGGAACAATGAGCAGTACTTC. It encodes CASSKPGNNEQYF.

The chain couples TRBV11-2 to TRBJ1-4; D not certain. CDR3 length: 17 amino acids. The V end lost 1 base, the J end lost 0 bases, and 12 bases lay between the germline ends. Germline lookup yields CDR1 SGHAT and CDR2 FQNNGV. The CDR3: CASSLAPGLSTNEKLFF. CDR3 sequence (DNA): TGTGCCAGCAGCTTAGCGCCAGGACTGTCAACTAATGAAAAACTGTTTTTT.

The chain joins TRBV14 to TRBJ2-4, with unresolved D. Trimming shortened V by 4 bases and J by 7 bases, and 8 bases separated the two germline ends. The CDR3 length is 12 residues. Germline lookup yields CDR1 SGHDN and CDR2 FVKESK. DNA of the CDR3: TGTGCCAGCAGCCCCCTCAATAACATTCAGTACTTC. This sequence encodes CASSPLNNIQYF.

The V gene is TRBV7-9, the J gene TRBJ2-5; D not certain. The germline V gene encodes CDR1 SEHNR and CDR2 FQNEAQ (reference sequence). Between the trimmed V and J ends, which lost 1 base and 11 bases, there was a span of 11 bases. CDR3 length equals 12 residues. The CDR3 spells CASSLVEAVQYF. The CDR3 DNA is TGTGCCAGCAGCTTAGTCGAGGCGGTGCAGTACTTC.

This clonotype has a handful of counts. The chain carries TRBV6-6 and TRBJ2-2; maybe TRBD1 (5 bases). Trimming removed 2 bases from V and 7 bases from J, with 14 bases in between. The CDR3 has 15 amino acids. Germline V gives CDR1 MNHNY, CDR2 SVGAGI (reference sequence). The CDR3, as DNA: TGTGCCAGCAGTTACGCCTTGGGGCCGGGCGGGGAGCTGTTTTTT. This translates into CASSYALGPGGELFF.

This CDR3 reads CASALQGAGNQPQHF. CDR3 nucleotides: TGTGCCAGCGCCCTCCAGGGAGCAGGCAATCAGCCCCAGCATTTT. The V and J genes are TRBV12-3 or TRBV12-4 and TRBJ1-5; perhaps TRBD1 as D (5 bases). CDR3 length equals 15 residues. Trimming removed 8 bases from V and 2 bases from J, with 16 bases in between.

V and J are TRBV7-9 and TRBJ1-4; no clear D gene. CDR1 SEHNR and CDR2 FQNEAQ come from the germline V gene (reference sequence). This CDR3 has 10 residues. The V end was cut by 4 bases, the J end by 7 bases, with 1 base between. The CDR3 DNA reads TGTGCCAGCAGCTCTGAAAAACTGTTTTTT. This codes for CASSSEKLFF.